The source of this T cell receptor (beta chain) is a study of response to subunit inactivated influenza vaccine. Findings of the study overall: The authors proposed limited new T cell recruitment per seasonal influenza vaccination.

This clonotype was observed a few times. Antigen: not known. The CDR3 extends over 15 amino acids. The trim removed 6 bases at V and 7 bases at J, leaving 16 bases unmatched. Germline V gene sequence: CDR1 DFQATT, CDR2 SNEGSKA (reference sequence). TCRdb itself ran the RT-PCR reads through MiXCR, one entry per CDR3 protein. Of 750,000 to 850,000 distinct CDR3 sequences listed, 18% are singletons. Sequenced here: PBMCs from blood, sampled about 5 days after vaccination. The chain joins TRBV20-1 to TRBJ2-5; 8 bases align to TRBD2. The receptor was derived from a middle-aged man who received an inactivated influenza vaccine. In nucleotides, the CDR3 is TGCAGTGCAATGAACGGGGGGGCTGGAAGAGGGACCCAGTACTTC. Its translation is CSAMNGGAGRGTQYF.